The 11 T cell receptor beta chains presented below share a single source sample, sequenced in a study of blood T cell repertoires in COVID-19. The repertoire was sequenced with immunoSEQ multiplex PCR; TCRdb's copy has only in-frame clones and lacks some. The sample records about 300,000 clones, about 83% being singletons. Specimen: peripheral blood. These receptors all come from a woman aged 50 to 60 who had recovered from COVID-19.

The gene calls are TRBV4-2 and TRBJ2-4; 9 nucleotides agree with TRBD1. The length of the CDR3 is 14 residues. J was trimmed by 9 bases and V by 1 base; bases with no gene match: 4. Looked up from germline, CDR1 is LGHNA and CDR2 is YNFKEQ. CDR3 bases: TGTGCCAGCAGCCAAGGGACAGGGGAAGGCATTCAGTACTTC. Protein product: CASSQGTGEGIQYF.

V usage is TRBV2 and J usage is TRBJ2-7; 7 bases agree with TRBD1. Looked up from germline, CDR1 is SNHLY and CDR2 is FYNNEI. J was trimmed by 3 bases and V by 4 bases; bases with no gene match: 9. The CDR3 contains 15 residues. CDR3 protein: CASSVQGTEIYEQYF. The CDR3, as DNA: TGTGCCAGCAGTGTCCAGGGGACAGAGATCTACGAGCAGTACTTC.

The V and J genes are TRBV28 and TRBJ2-5; D may be TRBD2 (6 bases). Per germline, CDR1 MDHEN and CDR2 SYDVKM. This CDR3 has 15 residues. V was cut by 5 bases and J by 5 bases, with 18 bases left in between. The DNA of the CDR3 is TGTGCCAGCAGTGCAACGGGAGCGCTGAGGGAGACCCAGTACTTC. It specifies CASSATGALRETQYF.

The chain is built from TRBV7-3 and TRBJ2-3; D unclear. V was cut by 2 bases and J by 0 bases, with 3 bases left in between. The germline V gene has CDR1 SGHTA and CDR2 FQGTGA. The CDR3 consists of 13 residues. This CDR3 reads CASSLSSTDTQYF. The DNA of the CDR3 is TGTGCCAGCAGCTTATCGAGCACAGATACGCAGTATTTT.

This rearrangement joins TRBV5-1 to TRBJ1-4; the D gene is possibly TRBD1 (5 bases). Germline assignment: CDR1 SGHRS and CDR2 YFSETQ. CDR3 length: 15 amino acids. Trimming took off 3 bases at V and 11 bases at J, with 20 bases between the two ends. The CDR3 DNA follows: TGCGCCAGCAGCTCCCGGACCGGGGGAGAGGGCAAACTGTTTTTT. The encoded protein is CASSSRTGGEGKLFF.

This chain joins TRBV19 and TRBJ1-2, with a weak D call TRBD1 (5 bases). Germline loops: CDR1 LNHDA, CDR2 SQIVND (reference sequence). Trimming removed 6 bases at V and 8 bases at J, with 19 bases between. This CDR3 is 14 amino acids long. The CDR3 is CASRPGLSVGGYTF. CDR3 bases: TGTGCCAGTAGACCAGGGTTATCGGTGGGGGGCTACACCTTC.

This rearrangement joins TRBV29-1 to TRBJ2-7; 8 bases are a match to TRBD2. The CDR3 contains 13 residues. Germline loops: CDR1 SQVTM, CDR2 ANQGSEA. V was clipped by 3 bases and J by 0 bases; unmatched bases: 1. Written as DNA, the CDR3 is TGCAGCGTTGATAGCGGGAACTCCTACGAGCAGTACTTC. This translates into CSVDSGNSYEQYF.

A single count supports this clone. The chain couples TRBV7-9 to TRBJ2-4; D might be TRBD1 (6 bases). The V gene lost 1 base and the J gene lost 1 base, with 20 bases spanning the gap. Germline CDR1 is SEHNR and CDR2 is FQNEAQ (reference sequence). There are 19 residues in the CDR3. The CDR3 loop is CASSLGSFSGVEAKNIQYF. CDR3 coding DNA: TGTGCCAGCAGCTTAGGTAGCTTTTCAGGGGTTGAGGCCAAAAACATTCAGTACTTC.

This CDR3 reads CASSLPGTVEQFF. The CDR3 DNA sequence: TGTGCCAGCAGCCTTCCCGGGACAGTTGAGCAGTTCTTC. The rearrangement joins TRBV4-2 to TRBJ2-1; 7 bases map to TRBD1. Germline V gene sequence: CDR1 LGHNA, CDR2 YNFKEQ. The CDR3 is made up of 13 amino acids. The junction had 6 bases not matched to a gene; V was cut back by 4 bases and J by 9 bases.

This clone showed up just once. V gene TRBV5-5 combines with J gene TRBJ2-1; possibly TRBD2 for D (5 bases). The CDR3 spans 14 residues. Between the trimmed V and J ends, which lost 3 bases and 1 base, there was a span of 8 bases. Germline CDR1 reads SGHKS; CDR2 reads YYEKEE (reference sequence). The CDR3 here is CASSSGISYNEQFF. The CDR3 DNA reads TGTGCCAGCAGCTCGGGGATTTCCTACAATGAGCAGTTCTTC.

This rearrangement joins TRBV7-2 to TRBJ2-7, with 9 bases fitting TRBD2. The germline CDR1 and CDR2 sequences are SGHTA and FQGNSA. Unmatched junction bases numbered 11, after V lost 5 bases and J lost 9 bases. The CDR3 is 14 amino acids. This chain's CDR3 is CASSEGLAPRVQYF. For the CDR3, the DNA is TGTGCCAGCAGCGAGGGACTAGCCCCACGTGTGCAGTACTTC.